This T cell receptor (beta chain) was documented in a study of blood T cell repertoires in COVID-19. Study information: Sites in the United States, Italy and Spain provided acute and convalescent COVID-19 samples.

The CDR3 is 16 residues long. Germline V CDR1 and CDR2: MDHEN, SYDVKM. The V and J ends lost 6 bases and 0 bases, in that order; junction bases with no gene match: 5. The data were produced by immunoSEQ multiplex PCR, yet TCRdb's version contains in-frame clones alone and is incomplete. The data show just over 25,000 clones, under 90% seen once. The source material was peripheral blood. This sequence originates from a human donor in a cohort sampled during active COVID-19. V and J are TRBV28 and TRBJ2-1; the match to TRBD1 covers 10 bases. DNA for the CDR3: TGTGCCAGCAGGCTGACAGGGGGCAACTCCTACAATGAGCAGTTCTTC. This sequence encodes CASRLTGGNSYNEQFF.